This T cell receptor (beta chain) was recovered during a study of T cells in women clearing cervical HPV infection. In the case of this clone: The sample has other DNA sequences that encode this CDR3 too.

Repertoires were generated with immunoSEQ multiplex PCR, while TCRdb's copy carries only in-frame clones and drops some. The sample totals 20,000 to 30,000 clones. The sample taken for sequencing was blood buffy coat. The sequence was collected from a woman between 18 and 69 years old with a cervical HPV16 infection that either progressed to CIN3+ or cleared (not recorded which).

The CDR3 bases that were read are TGTGCCAGCTCAACTACACCACAGAGTGGACTTGGAAACACC. Protein: CASSTTPQSGLGNT. The entire CDR3 protein reads CASSTTPQSGLGNTIYF. The chain carries TRBV18 and TRBJ1-3; D gene uncertain. The CDR3 end lies 3 residues beyond the end of the read and is filled in from the germline J gene. V lost 5 bases, J lost 3 bases, and 20 bases lay in between. This CDR3 is 17 amino acids long. CDR1 is KGHSH, CDR2 LQKENI, per germline.